This T cell receptor (beta chain) was captured in a study of post-analysis software for immune sequencing data. As for the study in general: The disease courses spanned relapsing-remitting, secondary progressive and progressive-relapsing forms of multiple sclerosis. General study points: Comparison with controls showed significantly lower normalized Chao1 diversity in multiple sclerosis patients. With F measure, samples from one preparation batch clustered together strongly. About five TRBV segments appeared more often in patients than in controls, and TRBV5-6, TRBV5-1 and TRBV20-1 were among these.

A note on this clonotype: The target antigen is unknown.

Presence of unique molecular identifiers characterized the TCR beta cDNA libraries. T cells numbering roughly 0.95 to 10 million yielded some 520,000 cDNA molecules. Each CDR3 protein is one row after TCRdb ran MiXCR on the PCR reads. Among a few hundred thousand distinct CDR3 sequences listed, 30% to 40% were seen once. V lost 3 bases and J 1 base, leaving 7 bases between the germline ends. There are 13 residues in the CDR3. The sample comprised blood. The rearrangement links TRBV12-3 or TRBV12-4 to TRBJ2-7; D possibly corresponds to TRBD1 (5 bases). This clonotype originated in a girl younger than 18 with multiple sclerosis. The CDR3 nucleotides are TGTGCCAGCAGTTTGTACAGGTCCTACGAGCAGTACTTC. The encoded protein is CASSLYRSYEQYF.